This T cell receptor beta chain stems from a study of vaccination and CD4 T cells after COVID-19. Study results and caveats: From a median of about 20 to 38, SARS-CoV-2-reactive clonotypes increased, though not significantly.

Treatment described: roughly 11-day PBMC culture with coronavirus spike peptide pools or control peptides (ViraFEST assay). For ViraFEST, peptide pools expanded antigen-specific T cells, after which the TCRs were sequenced. Before Alpha, Beta and Delta appeared in the US, convalescents tested positive (March–December 2020). Cultured CD4+ T-cell DNA underwent Oncomine TCR Beta short-read sequencing. Cultured CD4+ T cells yielded the extracted genomic DNA. TCRdb itself ran the PCR reads through MiXCR, one entry per CDR3 protein. The data show over 14,000 distinct CDR3 sequences, 52% seen once. This CDR3 has 15 amino acids. Germline V gives CDR1 KGHSH, CDR2 LQKENI. V was pared by 5 bases and J by 3 bases, with 2 bases of the junction left unmatched. As concerns this clonotype: Its cognate antigen is unknown.

The sample comprised CD4+ T cells from blood, cultured in vitro. The J gene is TRBJ2-2, the V gene TRBV18; 11 bases agree with TRBD1. This receptor was identified in a human donor who had recovered from COVID-19. CDR3 coding DNA: TGTGCCAGCTCAGCGGGACAGGGGGACACCGGGGAGCTGTTTTTT. It yields the protein CASSAGQGDTGELFF. The full variable domain, completed using reference TRBV18 and TRBJ2-2, is NAGVMQNPRHLVRRRGQEARLRCSPMKGHSHVYWYRQLPEEGLKFMVYLQKENIIDESGMPKERFSAEFPKEGPSILRIQQVVRGDSAAYFCASSAGQGDTGELFFGEGSRLTVL.